The 30 T cell receptor beta chains given below trace back to one sample, sequenced in a study of blood T cell repertoires in COVID-19. This table comes from immunoSEQ multiplex PCR, and its TCRdb copy is limited to in-frame clones, with some not included. The sample comprises 130,000 to 150,000 clones, around 90% of which are singletons, and roughly 4% rests with the top ten. The sequenced material came from PBMCs or T cells enriched from blood (not recorded which). These receptors were collected from a woman aged 40 to 55 who had been exposed to COVID-19.

J is TRBJ2-1 and V is TRBV7-9; the match to TRBD1 covers 9 bases. The V gene's germline CDR1 is SEHNR and CDR2 FQNEAQ (reference sequence). The CDR3 has 15 residues. The J segment lost 6 bases and the V segment lost 0 bases, leaving 3 bases of the junction unmatched. The CDR3 bases are TGTGCCAGCAGCTTAGCTCGGGACAGGGTCAATGAGCAGTTCTTC. The encoded protein is CASSLARDRVNEQFF.

The chain has TRBV3-1 (or the pseudogene TRBV3-2) and TRBJ2-7; D call uncertain. V lost 1 base to trimming and J lost 4 bases, with 11 bases between them. This CDR3 region has 14 residues. Germline values: CDR1 LGHDT, CDR2 YNNKEL (reference sequence). The CDR3 DNA reads TGTGCCAGCAGCCAAGCTGACACTGGGTACGAGCAGTACTTC. It codes for CASSQADTGYEQYF.

The rearrangement links TRBV27 to TRBJ1-2, with 7 positions matching TRBD1. J was trimmed by 4 bases and V by 4 bases; bases with no gene match: 6. The length of the CDR3 is 14 residues. Germline CDR1 reads MNHEY; CDR2 reads SMNVEV (reference sequence). CDR3 bases: TGTGCCAGCAGTTCCGGGACAGCTTTCTATGGCTACACCTTC. This codes for CASSSGTAFYGYTF.

This clone was recorded only once. This chain connects TRBV6-2 or TRBV6-3 to TRBJ2-1; TRBD2 agrees at 10 bases. The CDR3 contains 13 residues. Trimming removed 4 bases from V and 16 bases from J; junction bases left unmatched: 10. Germline loops: CDR1 MNHEY, CDR2 SVGEGT. CDR3 sequence reads: CASSSQREGPLFF. As DNA, the CDR3 is TGTGCCAGCAGTTCCCAGCGGGAGGGCCCATTATTCTTC.

The chain is built from TRBV18 and TRBJ1-3, with TRBD1 identical over 8 bases. This CDR3 comprises 15 residues. Trimming cost V 10 bases and J 4 bases; bases outside gene matches: 12. Germline lookup yields CDR1 KGHSH and CDR2 LQKENI. The CDR3 DNA reads TGTGCCACCACGCCCAGGACAGGGCAAGGAAACACCATATATTTT. It specifies CATTPRTGQGNTIYF.

This clone turned up a few times. The chain combines TRBV2 with TRBJ2-7, with TRBD1 identical over 8 bases. The CDR3 is 15 residues long. Unmatched junction bases numbered 8, after V lost 2 bases and J lost 5 bases. Germline V CDR1 and CDR2: SNHLY, FYNNEI. The CDR3 bases are TGTGCCAGCAGTGAATCAAGGACAGGGACGCACGAGCAGTACTTC. Its protein product is CASSESRTGTHEQYF.

The J gene is TRBJ1-1, the V gene TRBV6-6; 7 bases fit TRBD1. V shed 6 bases and J 0 bases; nucleotides not matched to a gene: 10. The CDR3 loop spans 16 amino acids. The germline V gene has CDR1 MNHNY and CDR2 SVGAGI (reference sequence). The CDR3 DNA sequence: TGTGCCAGCAGGCTTAGGGGGCCCCCCATGAACACTGAAGCTTTCTTT. It is translated as CASRLRGPPMNTEAFF.

The V and J genes are TRBV7-8 and TRBJ2-5, with TRBD2 as a possible D gene (5 bases). CDR1 SGHVS and CDR2 FQNEAQ come from the germline V gene. This CDR3 is 15 amino acids long. Trimming shortened V by 2 bases and J by 1 base, and 11 bases separated the two germline ends. The CDR3 loop reads CASSLNGKAQETQYF. As DNA, the CDR3 is TGTGCCAGCAGCTTAAACGGGAAAGCCCAAGAGACCCAGTACTTC.

V and J are TRBV5-4 and TRBJ2-1, with 8 bases identical to TRBD2. J was trimmed by 6 bases and V by 0 bases; bases with no gene match: 5. The CDR3 totals 15 residues. Germline-derived CDR1 and CDR2 are SGHNT and YYREEE (reference sequence). CDR3 bases: TGTGCCAGCAGCTTGGAACTAGCGGTTACCAATGAGCAGTTCTTC. Encoded protein: CASSLELAVTNEQFF.

The table lists this clone with a few counts. Other nucleotide sequences from this sample produce the same CDR3. The chain uses TRBV28 and TRBJ2-2; TRBD2 matches at 8 bases. V lost 6 bases and J lost 1; bases outside the gene matches: 4. The germline CDR1 and CDR2 sequences are MDHEN and SYDVKM. The CDR3 is 15 residues long. CDR3: CASSKAGVNTGELFF. In nucleotides, the CDR3 is TGTGCCAGCAGCAAAGCGGGAGTGAACACCGGGGAGCTGTTTTTT. Variable domain in full (rest from reference TRBV28 and TRBJ2-2): DVKVTQSSRYLVKRTGEKVFLECVQDMDHENMFWYRQDPGLGLRLIYFSYDVKMKEKGDIPEGYSVSREKKERFSLILESASTNQTSMYLCASSKAGVNTGELFFGEGSRLTVL.

In DNA form, the CDR3 reads TGTGCCAGCAGCGAATCAGGGGGCCTTGGCTATGGCTACACCTTC. Its translation: CASSESGGLGYGYTF. The chain recombines TRBV11-2 with TRBJ1-2; 8 bases match TRBD1. Germline CDR1 is SGHAT and CDR2 is FQNNGV. The CDR3 consists of 15 residues. V lost 5 bases and J lost 4; bases outside the gene matches: 9.

The V call is TRBV10-2, the J call TRBJ2-3, with TRBD2 matching 8 bases. Germline loops: CDR1 WSHSY, CDR2 SAAADI. This CDR3 is 16 amino acids long. V lost 0 bases and J lost 6; bases outside the gene matches: 8. CDR3 loop: CASSESNSGMGDTQYF. The CDR3 DNA is TGCGCCAGCAGTGAGTCGAATAGCGGGATGGGGGATACGCAGTATTTT.

J is TRBJ2-1 and V is TRBV3-1 (or the pseudogene TRBV3-2); 8 bases align to TRBD1. The V gene end was trimmed by 4 bases and the J gene end by 14 bases; junction bases not matched to a gene: 7. The CDR3 sequence is 12 residues long. CDR1 is LGHDT and CDR2 is YNNKEL in the germline V gene (reference sequence). The CDR3 DNA is TGTGCCAGCAGCCTCCCGACAGGGGCCAAGTTCTTC. It translates to CASSLPTGAKFF.

J is TRBJ2-7 and V is TRBV6-5; D unclear. Looked up from germline, CDR1 is MNHEY and CDR2 is SVGAGI. V was pared by 7 bases and J by 3 bases, with 7 bases between. This CDR3 is 11 amino acids long. The CDR3 loop reads CASKLNYEQYF. Here the CDR3 DNA reads TGTGCCAGCAAGCTGAACTACGAGCAGTACTTC.

The chain recombines TRBV6-5 with TRBJ2-1; D call uncertain. V lost 7 bases and J 0 bases, leaving 10 bases between the germline ends. CDR1 MNHEY and CDR2 SVGAGI come from the germline V gene. The CDR3 is 14 residues long. DNA of the CDR3: TGTGCCAGCAATCTGAGAAGCTCCTACAATGAGCAGTTCTTC. Amino acids: CASNLRSSYNEQFF.

V is TRBV12-5 and J is TRBJ2-1, with 7 bases identical to TRBD1. The CDR3 spans 14 residues. J was trimmed by 7 bases and V by 7 bases; bases with no gene match: 10. Germline V gene lookup returns CDR1 LGHNT and CDR2 FRNRAP. This chain's CDR3 is CASEGGRGHNEQFF. CDR3 nucleotides: TGTGCTAGTGAAGGGGGCCGAGGGCATAATGAGCAGTTCTTC.

For the CDR3, the DNA is TGTGCCAGCTCACTGGGACTAGCGGGACAAGAGACCCAGTACTTC. As protein: CASSLGLAGQETQYF. This chain uses TRBV18 with TRBJ2-5, with TRBD2 identical over 13 bases. CDR1 KGHSH and CDR2 LQKENI come from the germline V gene. This CDR3 is 15 amino acids long. With 4 bases clipped from V and 2 bases from J, the junction kept 1 base outside the gene matches.

This clone was seen once. This chain joins TRBV12-5 and TRBJ1-1; TRBD1 matches at 9 bases. The CDR3 has 14 amino acids. V trimming: 5 bases; J trimming: 8 bases; junction bases outside the gene matches: 9. CDR1 and CDR2 from the germline V gene are LGHNT and FRNRAP. CDR3 DNA sequence: TGTGCTAGTGGTCCGCCGACAGGGGGGAGGGAAGCTTTCTTT. It specifies CASGPPTGGREAFF.

The CDR3 DNA is TGCGCCAGCAGCTCTATCCGGGACAGGGGCGCCACCGGGGAGCTGTTTTTT. It codes for CASSSIRDRGATGELFF. The chain joins TRBV5-1 to TRBJ2-2, with 10 bases fitting TRBD1. From germline, CDR1 is SGHRS and CDR2 YFSETQ. V trimming: 3 bases; J trimming: 4 bases; junction bases outside the gene matches: 9. The CDR3 length is 17 residues.

This clone appeared once. This chain links TRBV3-1 (or the pseudogene TRBV3-2) with TRBJ2-5; 9 positions agree with TRBD2. The CDR3 length is 16 residues. CDR1 LGHDT and CDR2 YNNKEL come from the germline V gene (reference sequence). Germline trimming cut 4 bases from V and 5 bases from J; bases unmatched to any gene: 11. This chain's CDR3 is CASSPADSGGRETQYF. In DNA, the CDR3 is TGTGCCAGCAGCCCCGCGGATAGCGGGGGACGGGAGACCCAGTACTTC.

This sequence joins TRBV5-4 and TRBJ2-7; TRBD2 matches 11 bases. Germline V gene data show CDR1 as SGHNT and CDR2 as YYREEE (reference sequence). The V segment lost 1 base and the J segment 6 bases; nucleotides outside the gene matches: 3. This CDR3 spans 14 amino acids. This chain's CDR3 is CASSLSLAGGEQYF. CDR3 in DNA: TGTGCCAGCAGCTTGAGTCTAGCGGGAGGCGAGCAGTACTTC.

This clone turned up a few times. The chain joins TRBV27 to TRBJ1-6; D is undetermined. Germline CDR1 MNHEY, CDR2 SMNVEV (reference sequence). Trimming removed 3 bases from V and 8 bases from J, with 5 bases in between. CDR3 size: 12 residues. This chain's CDR3 is CASSFRYSPLHF. In DNA form, the CDR3 reads TGTGCCAGCAGTTTCCGGTATTCACCCCTCCACTTT.

This chain links TRBV2 with TRBJ1-1; no firm D call. The ends were cut back, 0 bases at V and 1 base at J, with 9 bases in the middle. Germline V lookup: CDR1 SNHLY, CDR2 FYNNEI. The CDR3 runs 15 residues. The CDR3 region has the DNA TGTGCCAGCAGTGAAGCCCCCCCAGGGAACACTGAAGCTTTCTTT. Its translation is CASSEAPPGNTEAFF.

This clone was picked up many times. The rearrangement links TRBV14 to TRBJ1-1; 7 bases align to TRBD1. The CDR3 loop spans 15 amino acids. Per germline, CDR1 SGHDN and CDR2 FVKESK. The V and J ends lost 3 bases and 5 bases, in that order; junction bases with no gene match: 9. CDR3 region: CASSQEGALGTEAFF. The DNA for the CDR3 is TGTGCCAGCAGCCAGGAGGGGGCTCTAGGGACTGAAGCTTTCTTT.

DNA of the CDR3: TGTGCCATCAGCGCCGGTCGGGGGGGCTACGAGCAGTACTTC. Protein sequence: CAISAGRGGYEQYF. The rearrangement joins TRBV10-3 to TRBJ2-7; 8 bases fit TRBD2. CDR3 length: 14 amino acids. The ends lost 6 bases at V and 3 bases at J; junction bases unmatched: 7. Germline V lookup: CDR1 ENHRY, CDR2 SYGVKD.

The rearrangement joins TRBV5-1 to TRBJ2-5; 9 nucleotides agree with TRBD2. Germline V gives CDR1 SGHRS, CDR2 YFSETQ. V shed 2 bases and J 1 base; nucleotides not matched to a gene: 6. The CDR3 extends over 16 amino acids. CDR3 sequence (DNA): TGCGCCAGCAGCTTTAGGGCTAGCGGGGCCCAAGAGACCCAGTACTTC. This encodes CASSFRASGAQETQYF.

The chain carries TRBV2 and TRBJ2-7; tentative D call: TRBD2 (5 bases). In germline, CDR1 is SNHLY, CDR2 FYNNEI. The CDR3 loop spans 12 amino acids. Trimming removed 5 bases at V and 3 bases at J, with 8 bases between. The CDR3 DNA sequence: TGTGCCAGCAGTTTTACTAGCTACGAGCAGTACTTC. Translated, it gives CASSFTSYEQYF.

A word on this clone: A read error may account for a junction end that differs from germline. J is TRBJ2-7 and V is TRBV7-3, with 8 bases fitting TRBD1. Germline CDR1 SGHTA, CDR2 FQGTGA. This CDR3 region has 15 residues. In DNA form, the CDR3 reads TGTGCCAGCAGCGTAACGACAGGGGTCGGGTACGAGCAGTACTTC. Amino acids: CASSVTTGVGYEQYF.

This chain joins TRBV28 and TRBJ1-2; TRBD1 matches 7 bases. The J segment lost 5 bases and the V segment lost 2 bases, leaving 5 bases of the junction unmatched. CDR3 size: 14 residues. Per the germline V gene, CDR1 is MDHEN and CDR2 is SYDVKM. The CDR3 sequence is CASSLVQGGYGYTF. CDR3 bases: TGTGCCAGCAGTTTAGTTCAGGGGGGATATGGCTACACCTTC.

This clone was found a few times. The J gene is TRBJ2-1, the V gene TRBV6-4, with 11 positions matching TRBD2. Germline V gene data show CDR1 as MRHNA and CDR2 as SNTAGT. The CDR3 is 15 residues long. The trim removed 0 bases at V and 9 bases at J, leaving 4 bases unmatched. Here the CDR3 reads CASSDSSSGGTEQFF. CDR3 nucleotide sequence: TGTGCCAGCAGTGACTCCTCTAGCGGGGGGACTGAGCAGTTCTTC.